These 21 T cell receptor beta chains were sequenced from one sample in a study of T cell repertoires in cytomegalovirus infection. Their specific antigens are unknown. TCRdb redid the calling of the reads with MiXCR, one entry per CDR3 protein. This sample has some 560,000 distinct CDR3 sequences, with approximately 40% found just once. This material consisted of cultured PBMCs, taken from culture after CMV antigen stimulation. These receptors originate from a human donor in good health (CMV status not recorded). Some clones in this sample may be carry-over from other donors' samples.

The CDR3 region is CASSRITGHNNEQYF. The DNA for the CDR3 is TGTGCCAGCAGTCGTATAACAGGGCATAATAACGAGCAGTACTTC. The V and J genes are TRBV12-3 or TRBV12-4 and TRBJ2-7, with a possible D match to TRBD1 (6 bases). Trimming took 5 bases from V and 5 from J, leaving 19 bases between them. The CDR3 is 15 amino acids.

The V and J genes are TRBV5-4 and TRBJ2-2; D not resolved. Per germline, CDR1 SGHNT and CDR2 YYREEE (reference sequence). The CDR3 has 15 residues. The germline V and J ends were trimmed by 3 bases and 7 bases, with 16 bases remaining between them. CDR3 in amino acids: CASSSMGRASGELFF. The DNA for the CDR3 is TGTGCCAGCAGCTCCATGGGAAGGGCGAGCGGGGAGCTGTTTTTT.

J is TRBJ1-6 and V is TRBV4-1; possibly TRBD1 for D (5 bases). This CDR3 contains 13 residues. Looked up from germline, CDR1 is MGHRA and CDR2 is YSYEKL. Trimming removed 4 bases from V and 10 bases from J, with 11 bases in between. CDR3 in DNA: TGCGCCAGCAGCCTACAGGTTGGGTCACCCCTCCACTTT. Translated, it gives CASSLQVGSPLHF.

This clonotype was seen repeatedly, ten times or more. The chain uses TRBV7-2 and TRBJ1-5, with a weak D call TRBD1 (6 bases). The CDR3 is 14 residues long. The ends were cut back, 5 bases at V and 3 bases at J, with 11 bases in the middle. Germline CDR1 is SGHTA and CDR2 is FQGNSA. The chain's CDR3 is CASSGGYSNQPQHF. The CDR3 bases are TGTGCCAGCAGCGGGGGCTATTCCAATCAGCCCCAGCATTTT.

This clonotype was picked up many times. The chain has TRBV7-2 and TRBJ2-3; D unclear. V was clipped by 7 bases and J by 2 bases, with 13 bases between them. This CDR3 is 14 amino acids long. Per germline, CDR1 SGHTA and CDR2 FQGNSA. This CDR3 is CASNYITFTDTQYF. The CDR3 nucleotides read TGTGCCAGCAACTACATTACTTTCACAGATACGCAGTATTTT.

This clonotype was detected only a few times. The CDR3 DNA reads as TGTGCCAGCAGTCAAACCACAGCGGGTGGATTCAATGAGCAGTTCTTC. Encoded protein: CASSQTTAGGFNEQFF. The V gene is TRBV12-3 or TRBV12-4, the J gene TRBJ2-1; maybe TRBD2 (6 bases). The V and J ends lost 5 bases and 6 bases respectively, with 20 bases between them. This CDR3 has 16 residues.

The gene calls are TRBV12-3 or TRBV12-4 and TRBJ2-1, with D maybe TRBD1 (5 bases). The CDR3 consists of 15 residues. V gave up 3 bases and J gave up 4 bases, with 13 bases separating them. DNA for the CDR3: TGTGCCAGCAGTTTTTTGTCTGACAGTTACAATGAGCAGTTCTTC. Its translation: CASSFLSDSYNEQFF.

In this sample, this clonotype turned up a few times. This chain joins TRBV27 and TRBJ2-5, with TRBD1 matching over 9 bases. CDR3 length equals 14 residues. With 5 bases clipped from V and 4 bases from J, the junction kept 5 bases outside the gene matches. CDR1 and CDR2 from the germline V gene are MNHEY and SMNVEV (reference sequence). The CDR3 bases are TGTGCCAGCAGTACAGGGACAGGGCCAGAGACCCAGTACTTC. Residues: CASSTGTGPETQYF.

The CDR3 is CASSPMGGQEKLFF. CDR3 bases: TGTGCCAGCAGCCCTATGGGCGGACAAGAAAAACTGTTTTTT. This rearrangement joins TRBV7-2 to TRBJ1-4; possibly TRBD1 for D (5 bases). The CDR3 has 14 residues. Looked up from germline, CDR1 is SGHTA and CDR2 is FQGNSA. Deletions cut 5 bases from V and 8 bases from J, with 15 bases between.

The gene calls are TRBV4-1 and TRBJ1-1; D not resolved. CDR1 is MGHRA, CDR2 YSYEKL, per germline. V dropped 5 bases and J dropped 2 bases, with 15 bases sitting between them. CDR3 length: 15 residues. The CDR3 coding sequence is TGCGCCAGCAGCAAGGTAGGACGTAAAAACACTGAAGCTTTCTTT. The encoded protein is CASSKVGRKNTEAFF.

This clonotype was seen only a few times. V is TRBV5-1 and J is TRBJ1-4; 7 positions match TRBD1. This CDR3 is built from 15 residues. With 4 bases clipped from V and 5 bases from J, the junction kept 8 bases outside the gene matches. Looked up from germline, CDR1 is SGHRS and CDR2 is YFSETQ. The CDR3 reads CASSTNRGPNEKLFF. CDR3 in DNA: TGCGCCAGCAGCACTAACAGGGGACCGAATGAAAAACTGTTTTTT.

This clonotype appeared a single time. The chain joins TRBV7-6 to TRBJ2-7; weak D call: TRBD1 (5 bases). CDR3 length: 11 residues. The V end was cut by 9 bases, the J end by 7 bases, with 13 bases between. Germline V gene lookup returns CDR1 SGHVS and CDR2 FNYEAQ. This chain's CDR3 is CASGSGLEQYF. The CDR3 DNA is TGTGCCAGTGGGTCAGGGTTAGAGCAGTACTTC.

This sequence joins TRBV5-1 and TRBJ2-2; the D is unclear. Trimming pared 1 base from V and 3 bases from J, leaving 10 bases between. Germline CDR1 is SGHRS and CDR2 is YFSETQ. The CDR3 contains 15 residues. The CDR3 region has the DNA TGCGCCAGCAGCTTGACGGTTAAGGACACCGGGGAGCTGTTTTTT. Protein: CASSLTVKDTGELFF.

The chain links TRBV18 to TRBJ1-4; D perhaps matches TRBD1 (6 bases). Trimming took off 3 bases at V and 4 bases at J, with 9 bases between the two ends. This CDR3 is 14 amino acids long. Germline V gene lookup returns CDR1 KGHSH and CDR2 LQKENI. The CDR3 bases are TGTGCCAGCTCACCCGACAGGATTAATGAAAAACTGTTTTTT. It translates to CASSPDRINEKLFF.

V and J are TRBV11-3 and TRBJ2-2; TRBD2 matches at 9 bases. Germline CDR1 SGHNT, CDR2 YENEEA. CDR3 length equals 16 residues. The V and J ends lost 0 bases and 8 bases, in that order; junction bases with no gene match: 7. Here the CDR3 DNA reads TGTGCCAGCAGCTTAGAGGGTAGCGGGAGTCGAGGGGAGCTGTTTTTT. Translating it yields CASSLEGSGSRGELFF.

The CDR3 here is CAALGGGGETQYF. As DNA, the CDR3 is TGTGCCGCGCTTGGGGGGGGCGGCGAGACCCAGTACTTC. The chain recombines TRBV6-5 with TRBJ2-5; D perhaps matches TRBD2 (7 bases). This CDR3 is built from 13 residues. Germline values: CDR1 MNHEY, CDR2 SVGAGI. V was clipped by 11 bases and J by 5 bases, with 18 bases between them.

The chain employs TRBV6-1 and TRBJ1-1; TRBD1 matches at 7 bases. CDR3 length equals 12 residues. Germline assignment: CDR1 MNHNS and CDR2 SASEGT. With 6 bases clipped from V and 8 bases from J, the junction kept 6 bases outside the gene matches. CDR3 amino acids: CASSFRDSEAFF. The CDR3 DNA reads as TGTGCCAGCAGCTTCCGGGACAGCGAAGCTTTCTTT.

This clonotype has only one observation. The V and J genes are TRBV19 and TRBJ1-5, with D perhaps TRBD1 (5 bases). The V end lost 5 bases, the J end lost 4 bases, and 18 bases lay between the germline ends. Germline assignment: CDR1 LNHDA and CDR2 SQIVND (reference sequence). There are 16 residues in the CDR3. In DNA form, the CDR3 reads TGTGCCAGTAGTCCCTATAGGGGAACGAGGAATCAGCCCCAGCATTTT. This gives the protein CASSPYRGTRNQPQHF.

The chain has TRBV10-3 and TRBJ2-5, with D unresolved. The CDR3 sequence is 15 residues long. V was clipped by 6 bases and J by 0 bases, with 14 bases between them. From germline, CDR1 is ENHRY and CDR2 SYGVKD. The chain's CDR3 is CAISARAEYQETQYF. The CDR3 bases are TGTGCCATCAGCGCCCGGGCGGAGTACCAAGAGACCCAGTACTTC.

This clonotype was detected a few times. The chain uses TRBV20-1 and TRBJ2-5; D possibly corresponds to TRBD2 (6 bases). Per germline, CDR1 DFQATT and CDR2 SNEGSKA (reference sequence). Trimming left V 2 bases short and J 5 bases short, with 12 bases between. The CDR3 is made up of 13 amino acids. CDR3 protein: CSARKPGGETQYF. CDR3 bases: TGCAGTGCTAGAAAGCCCGGAGGGGAGACCCAGTACTTC.

This clonotype was seen more than once but under ten times. V is TRBV4-2 and J is TRBJ2-1, with D unresolved. Trimming stripped 0 bases from V and 15 bases from J, with 12 bases between. This CDR3 spans 12 amino acids. CDR1 and CDR2 (germline): LGHNA, YNFKEQ. CDR3 sequence reads: CASSQDTAPRFF. The DNA of the CDR3 is TGTGCCAGCAGCCAAGATACGGCTCCACGGTTCTTC.